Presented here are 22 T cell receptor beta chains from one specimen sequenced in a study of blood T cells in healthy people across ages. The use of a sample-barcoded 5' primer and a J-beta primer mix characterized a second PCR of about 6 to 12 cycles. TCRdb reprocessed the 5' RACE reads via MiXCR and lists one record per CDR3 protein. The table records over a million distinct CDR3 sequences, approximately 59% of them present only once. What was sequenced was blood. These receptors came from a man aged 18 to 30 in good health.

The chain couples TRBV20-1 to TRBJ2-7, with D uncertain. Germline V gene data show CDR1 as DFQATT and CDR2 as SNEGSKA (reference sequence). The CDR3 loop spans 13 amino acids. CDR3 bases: TGCAGCCCGGGCTCCGCTACCTCCTACGAGCAGTACTTC. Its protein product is CSPGSATSYEQYF.

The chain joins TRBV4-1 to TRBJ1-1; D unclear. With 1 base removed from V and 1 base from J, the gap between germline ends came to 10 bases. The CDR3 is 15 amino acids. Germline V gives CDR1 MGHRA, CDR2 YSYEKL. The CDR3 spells CASSQAHTTNTEAFF. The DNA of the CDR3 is TGCGCCAGCAGCCAAGCACACACAACGAACACTGAAGCTTTCTTT.

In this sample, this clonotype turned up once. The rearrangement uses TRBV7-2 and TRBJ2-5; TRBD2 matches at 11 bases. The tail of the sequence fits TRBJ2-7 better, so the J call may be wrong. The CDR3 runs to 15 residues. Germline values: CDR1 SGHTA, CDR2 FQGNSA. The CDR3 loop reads CASSLRLAGGGEQYF. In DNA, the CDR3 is TGTGCCAGCAGCTTACGTCTAGCGGGAGGTGGCGAGCAGTACTTC.

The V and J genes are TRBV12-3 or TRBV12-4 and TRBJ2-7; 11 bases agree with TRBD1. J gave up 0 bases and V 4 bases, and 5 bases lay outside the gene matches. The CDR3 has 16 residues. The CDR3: CASSSGTGGISYEQYF. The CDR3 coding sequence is TGTGCCAGCAGTTCGGGGACAGGGGGTATCTCCTACGAGCAGTACTTC.

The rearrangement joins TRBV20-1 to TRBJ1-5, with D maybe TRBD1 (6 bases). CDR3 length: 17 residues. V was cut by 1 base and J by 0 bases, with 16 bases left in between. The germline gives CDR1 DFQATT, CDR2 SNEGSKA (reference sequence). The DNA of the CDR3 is TGCAGTGCTAGAGCGACAGGACGGGATTATAGCAATCAGCCCCAGCATTTT. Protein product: CSARATGRDYSNQPQHF.

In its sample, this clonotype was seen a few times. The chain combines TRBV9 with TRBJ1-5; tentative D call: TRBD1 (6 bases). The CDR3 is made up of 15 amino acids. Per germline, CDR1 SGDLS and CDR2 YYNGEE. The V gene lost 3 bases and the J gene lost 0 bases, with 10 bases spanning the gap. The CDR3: CASSAGQNSNQPQHF. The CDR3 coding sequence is TGTGCCAGCAGCGCCGGACAGAATAGCAATCAGCCCCAGCATTTT.

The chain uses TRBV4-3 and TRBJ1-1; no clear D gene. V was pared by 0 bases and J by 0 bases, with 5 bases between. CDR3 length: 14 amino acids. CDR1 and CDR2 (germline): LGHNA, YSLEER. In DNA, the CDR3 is TGCGCCAGCAGCCAAGATCACATGAACACTGAAGCTTTCTTT. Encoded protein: CASSQDHMNTEAFF.

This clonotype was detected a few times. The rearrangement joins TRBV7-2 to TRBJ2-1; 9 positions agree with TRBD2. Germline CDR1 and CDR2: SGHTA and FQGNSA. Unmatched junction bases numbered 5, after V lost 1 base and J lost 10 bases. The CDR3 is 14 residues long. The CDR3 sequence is CASSLVAGEREQFF. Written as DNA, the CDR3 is TGTGCCAGCAGCTTAGTAGCGGGAGAACGGGAGCAGTTCTTC.

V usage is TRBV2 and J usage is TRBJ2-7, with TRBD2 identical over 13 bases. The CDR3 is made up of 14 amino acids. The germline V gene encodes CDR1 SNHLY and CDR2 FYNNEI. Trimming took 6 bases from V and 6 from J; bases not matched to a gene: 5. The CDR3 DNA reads TGTGCCAGCAGGACTAGCGGGGGGAACCTCGAGCAGTACTTC. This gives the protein CASRTSGGNLEQYF.

The chain's CDR3 is CSVEDGVTGELFF. The DNA of the CDR3 is TGCAGCGTTGAAGATGGCGTCACCGGGGAGCTGTTTTTT. The chain recombines TRBV29-1 with TRBJ2-2; D not resolved. CDR1 is SQVTM, CDR2 ANQGSEA, per germline. The V end lost 0 bases, the J end lost 4 bases, and 6 bases lay between the germline ends. The CDR3 length is 13 residues.

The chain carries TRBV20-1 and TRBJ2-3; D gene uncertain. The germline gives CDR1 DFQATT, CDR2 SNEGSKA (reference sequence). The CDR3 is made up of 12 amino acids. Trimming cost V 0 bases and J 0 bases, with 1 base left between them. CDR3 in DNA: TGCAGTGCTAGAGAAAGCACAGATACGCAGTATTTT. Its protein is CSARESTDTQYF.

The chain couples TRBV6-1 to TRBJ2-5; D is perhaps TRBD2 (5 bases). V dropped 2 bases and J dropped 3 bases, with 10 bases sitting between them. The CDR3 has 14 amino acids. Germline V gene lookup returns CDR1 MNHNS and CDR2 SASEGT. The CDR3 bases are TGTGCCAGCAGTGAACCAGGAGGCAAAGAGACCCAGTACTTC. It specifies CASSEPGGKETQYF.

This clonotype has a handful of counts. CDR3 amino acids: CASSAFKQGEAFF. DNA for the CDR3: TGCGCCAGCAGTGCCTTCAAACAGGGAGAAGCTTTCTTT. V and J are TRBV10-1 and TRBJ1-1, with D tentatively TRBD1 (6 bases). The V gene lost 4 bases and the J gene lost 8 bases, with 14 bases spanning the gap. The CDR3 runs to 13 residues. The V gene's germline CDR1 is WNHNN and CDR2 SYGVQD (reference sequence).

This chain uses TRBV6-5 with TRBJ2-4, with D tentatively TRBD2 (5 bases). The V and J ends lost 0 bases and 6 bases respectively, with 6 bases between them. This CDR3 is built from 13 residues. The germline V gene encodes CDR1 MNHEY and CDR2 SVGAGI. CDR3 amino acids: CASSYSLVNIQYF. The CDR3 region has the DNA TGTGCCAGCAGTTACTCACTAGTAAACATTCAGTACTTC.

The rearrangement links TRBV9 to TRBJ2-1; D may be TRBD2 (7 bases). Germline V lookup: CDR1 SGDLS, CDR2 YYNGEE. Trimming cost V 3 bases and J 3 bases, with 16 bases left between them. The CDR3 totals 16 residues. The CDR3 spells CASSAGGGAIYNEQFF. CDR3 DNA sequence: TGTGCCAGCAGCGCGGGTGGGGGGGCCATCTACAATGAGCAGTTCTTC.

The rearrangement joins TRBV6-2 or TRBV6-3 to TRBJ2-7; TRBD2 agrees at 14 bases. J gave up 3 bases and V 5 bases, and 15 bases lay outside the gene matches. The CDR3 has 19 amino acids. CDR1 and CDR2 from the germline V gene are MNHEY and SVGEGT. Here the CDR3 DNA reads TGTGCCAGCAGTCCCGGACTAGCGGGGGGCCCTCTCAGAAACTACGAGCAGTACTTC. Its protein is CASSPGLAGGPLRNYEQYF.

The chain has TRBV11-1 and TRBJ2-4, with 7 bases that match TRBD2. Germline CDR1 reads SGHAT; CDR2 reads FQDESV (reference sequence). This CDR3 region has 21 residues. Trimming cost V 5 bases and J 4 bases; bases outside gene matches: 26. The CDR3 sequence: CASSVGRVPTLAQRDKNIQYF. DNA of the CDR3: TGTGCCAGCAGCGTTGGGAGGGTTCCCACCCTAGCGCAGAGAGATAAAAACATTCAGTACTTC. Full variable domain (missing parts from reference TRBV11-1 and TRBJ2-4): EAEVAQSPRYKITEKSQAVAFWCDPISGHATLYWYRQILGQGPELLVQFQDESVVDDSQLPKDRFSAERLKGVDSTLKIQPAELGDSAMYLCASSVGRVPTLAQRDKNIQYFGAGTRLSVL.

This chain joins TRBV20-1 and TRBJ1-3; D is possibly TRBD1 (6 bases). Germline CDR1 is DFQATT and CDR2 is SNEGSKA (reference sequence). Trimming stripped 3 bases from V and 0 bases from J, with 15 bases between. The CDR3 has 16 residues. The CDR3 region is CSASRSGANSGNTIYF. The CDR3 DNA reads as TGCAGTGCTAGCAGGTCAGGGGCCAACTCTGGAAACACCATATATTTT.

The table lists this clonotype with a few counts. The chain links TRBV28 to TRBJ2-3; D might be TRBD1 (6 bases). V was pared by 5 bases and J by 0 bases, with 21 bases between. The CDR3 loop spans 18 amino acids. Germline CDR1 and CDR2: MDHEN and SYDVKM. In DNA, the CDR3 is TGTGCCAGCAGTATAGGCGCACAGGGATACACTAGCACAGATACGCAGTATTTT. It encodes CASSIGAQGYTSTDTQYF.

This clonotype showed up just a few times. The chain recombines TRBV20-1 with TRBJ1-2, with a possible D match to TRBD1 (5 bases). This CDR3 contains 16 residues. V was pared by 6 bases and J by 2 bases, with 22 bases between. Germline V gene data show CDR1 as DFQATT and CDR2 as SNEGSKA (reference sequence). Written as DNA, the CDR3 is TGCAGTGCCCTTGAGAGGGACGTCGCAAAAAACTATGGCTACACCTTC. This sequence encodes CSALERDVAKNYGYTF.

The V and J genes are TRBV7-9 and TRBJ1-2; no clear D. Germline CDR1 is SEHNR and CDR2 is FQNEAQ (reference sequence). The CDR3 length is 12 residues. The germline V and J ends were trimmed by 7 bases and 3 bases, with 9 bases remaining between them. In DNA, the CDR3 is TGTGCCAGCACCCGCTGGGACTATGGCTACACCTTC. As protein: CASTRWDYGYTF.

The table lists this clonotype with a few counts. The CDR3 nucleotides are TGCAGTGCTTGGGGACGGACCTTCACTCAAGAGACCCAGTACTTC. Protein sequence: CSAWGRTFTQETQYF. The chain carries TRBV20-1 and TRBJ2-5, with D tentatively TRBD1 or TRBD2 (5 bases each). In germline, CDR1 is DFQATT, CDR2 SNEGSKA (reference sequence). This CDR3 is 15 amino acids long. Trimming left V 5 bases short and J 2 bases short, with 18 bases between.